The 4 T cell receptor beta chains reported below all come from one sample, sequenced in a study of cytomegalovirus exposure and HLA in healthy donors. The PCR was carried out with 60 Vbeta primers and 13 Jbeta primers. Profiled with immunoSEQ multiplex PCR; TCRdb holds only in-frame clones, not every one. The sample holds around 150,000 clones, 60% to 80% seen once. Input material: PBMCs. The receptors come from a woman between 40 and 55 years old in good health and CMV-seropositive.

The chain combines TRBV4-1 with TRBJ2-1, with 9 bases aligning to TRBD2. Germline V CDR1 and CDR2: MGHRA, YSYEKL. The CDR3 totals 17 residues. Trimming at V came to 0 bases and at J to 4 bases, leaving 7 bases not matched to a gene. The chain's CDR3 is CASSQEGSGSIYNEQFF. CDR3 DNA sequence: TGCGCCAGCAGCCAAGAGGGTAGCGGGAGTATTTACAATGAGCAGTTCTTC.

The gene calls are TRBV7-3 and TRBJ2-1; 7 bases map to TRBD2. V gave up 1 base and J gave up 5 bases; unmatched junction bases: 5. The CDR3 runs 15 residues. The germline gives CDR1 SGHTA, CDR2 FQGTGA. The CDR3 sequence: CASSLRGGRDNEQFF. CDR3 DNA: TGTGCCAGCAGCTTAAGAGGAGGGAGGGACAATGAGCAGTTCTTC.

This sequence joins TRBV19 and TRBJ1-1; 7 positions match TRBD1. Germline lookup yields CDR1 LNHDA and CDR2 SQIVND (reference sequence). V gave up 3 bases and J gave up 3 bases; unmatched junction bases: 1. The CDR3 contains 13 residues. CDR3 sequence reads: CASSIDRDTEAFF. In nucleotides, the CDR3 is TGTGCCAGTAGTATCGACAGGGACACTGAAGCTTTCTTT. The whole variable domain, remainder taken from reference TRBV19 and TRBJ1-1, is DGGITQSPKYLFRKEGQNVTLSCEQNLNHDAMYWYRQDPGQGLRLIYYSQIVNDFQKGDIAEGYSVSREKKESFPLTVTSAQKNPTAFYLCASSIDRDTEAFFGQGTRLTVV.

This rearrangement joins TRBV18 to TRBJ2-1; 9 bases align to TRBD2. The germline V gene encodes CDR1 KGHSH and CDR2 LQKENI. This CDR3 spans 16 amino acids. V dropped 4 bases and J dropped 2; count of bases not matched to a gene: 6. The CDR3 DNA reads TGTGCCAGCTCACTGACTAGCGGCGGAACCTACAATGAGCAGTTCTTC. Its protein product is CASSLTSGGTYNEQFF.